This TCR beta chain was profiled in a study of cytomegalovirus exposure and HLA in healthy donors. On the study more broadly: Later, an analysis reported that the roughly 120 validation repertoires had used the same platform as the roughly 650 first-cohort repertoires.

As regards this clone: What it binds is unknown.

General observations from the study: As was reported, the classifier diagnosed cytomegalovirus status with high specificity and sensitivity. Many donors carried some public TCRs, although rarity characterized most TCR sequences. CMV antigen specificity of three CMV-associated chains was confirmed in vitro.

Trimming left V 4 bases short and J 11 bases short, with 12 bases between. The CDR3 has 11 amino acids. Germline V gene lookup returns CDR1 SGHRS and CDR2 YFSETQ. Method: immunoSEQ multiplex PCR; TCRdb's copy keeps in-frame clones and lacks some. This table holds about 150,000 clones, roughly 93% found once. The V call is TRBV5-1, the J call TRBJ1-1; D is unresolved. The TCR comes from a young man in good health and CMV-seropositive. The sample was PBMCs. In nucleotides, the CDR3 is TGCGCCAGCAGCGCCGGGGAAGAGGCTTTCTTT. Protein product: CASSAGEEAFF.